This T cell receptor (beta chain) derives from a study of T cell responses to AZD1222 COVID-19 vaccine. Study conclusions and caveats: Repertoire sampling occurred only after the peak T cell response.

Repertoires were generated with immunoSEQ multiplex PCR, while TCRdb's copy carries only in-frame clones and drops some. The repertoire includes about 92,000 clones, roughly 88% of them detected once, and 22% sits in the top ten. On this clone: Its antigen is as yet unknown.

The starting material was peripheral blood, obtained on day 0 of AZD1222 vaccination. This TCR derives from an adult in good health.

The CDR3 loop reads CASSQTTGISYEQYF. The CDR3 nucleotides read TGTGCCAGCAGCCAAACGACAGGGATCTCCTACGAGCAGTACTTC. V gene TRBV4-2 combines with J gene TRBJ2-7; 7 bases map to TRBD1. The CDR3 runs 15 residues. V was pared by 2 bases and J by 0 bases, with 4 bases of the junction left unmatched. Germline CDR1 and CDR2: LGHNA and YNFKEQ.